The clone carrying this T cell receptor (beta chain) was observed a handful of times. The sample originates from a study of blood T cell repertoires in COVID-19. Study as a whole: COVID-19 samples, acute and convalescent, were from the United States, Italy and Spain. T cells, B-cell-depleted T cells, or PBMCs provided the cDNA or gDNA that served as material.

CDR3 length equals 12 residues. V lost 2 bases and J 6 bases, leaving 5 bases between the germline ends. CDR1 is MNHNS and CDR2 is SASEGT in the germline V gene. Produced via immunoSEQ multiplex PCR; TCRdb's table is partial and in-frame only. Of about 230,000 clones in the sample, roughly 80% are singletons; the top ten hold under 3%. This sequence was found in a woman in her sixties or seventies with active or convalescent COVID-19. This chain links TRBV6-1 with TRBJ2-1, with D unclear. The sample comprised peripheral blood. The CDR3 DNA follows: TGTGCCAGCAGTGAAAGCATCAATGAGCAGTTCTTC. It encodes CASSESINEQFF.